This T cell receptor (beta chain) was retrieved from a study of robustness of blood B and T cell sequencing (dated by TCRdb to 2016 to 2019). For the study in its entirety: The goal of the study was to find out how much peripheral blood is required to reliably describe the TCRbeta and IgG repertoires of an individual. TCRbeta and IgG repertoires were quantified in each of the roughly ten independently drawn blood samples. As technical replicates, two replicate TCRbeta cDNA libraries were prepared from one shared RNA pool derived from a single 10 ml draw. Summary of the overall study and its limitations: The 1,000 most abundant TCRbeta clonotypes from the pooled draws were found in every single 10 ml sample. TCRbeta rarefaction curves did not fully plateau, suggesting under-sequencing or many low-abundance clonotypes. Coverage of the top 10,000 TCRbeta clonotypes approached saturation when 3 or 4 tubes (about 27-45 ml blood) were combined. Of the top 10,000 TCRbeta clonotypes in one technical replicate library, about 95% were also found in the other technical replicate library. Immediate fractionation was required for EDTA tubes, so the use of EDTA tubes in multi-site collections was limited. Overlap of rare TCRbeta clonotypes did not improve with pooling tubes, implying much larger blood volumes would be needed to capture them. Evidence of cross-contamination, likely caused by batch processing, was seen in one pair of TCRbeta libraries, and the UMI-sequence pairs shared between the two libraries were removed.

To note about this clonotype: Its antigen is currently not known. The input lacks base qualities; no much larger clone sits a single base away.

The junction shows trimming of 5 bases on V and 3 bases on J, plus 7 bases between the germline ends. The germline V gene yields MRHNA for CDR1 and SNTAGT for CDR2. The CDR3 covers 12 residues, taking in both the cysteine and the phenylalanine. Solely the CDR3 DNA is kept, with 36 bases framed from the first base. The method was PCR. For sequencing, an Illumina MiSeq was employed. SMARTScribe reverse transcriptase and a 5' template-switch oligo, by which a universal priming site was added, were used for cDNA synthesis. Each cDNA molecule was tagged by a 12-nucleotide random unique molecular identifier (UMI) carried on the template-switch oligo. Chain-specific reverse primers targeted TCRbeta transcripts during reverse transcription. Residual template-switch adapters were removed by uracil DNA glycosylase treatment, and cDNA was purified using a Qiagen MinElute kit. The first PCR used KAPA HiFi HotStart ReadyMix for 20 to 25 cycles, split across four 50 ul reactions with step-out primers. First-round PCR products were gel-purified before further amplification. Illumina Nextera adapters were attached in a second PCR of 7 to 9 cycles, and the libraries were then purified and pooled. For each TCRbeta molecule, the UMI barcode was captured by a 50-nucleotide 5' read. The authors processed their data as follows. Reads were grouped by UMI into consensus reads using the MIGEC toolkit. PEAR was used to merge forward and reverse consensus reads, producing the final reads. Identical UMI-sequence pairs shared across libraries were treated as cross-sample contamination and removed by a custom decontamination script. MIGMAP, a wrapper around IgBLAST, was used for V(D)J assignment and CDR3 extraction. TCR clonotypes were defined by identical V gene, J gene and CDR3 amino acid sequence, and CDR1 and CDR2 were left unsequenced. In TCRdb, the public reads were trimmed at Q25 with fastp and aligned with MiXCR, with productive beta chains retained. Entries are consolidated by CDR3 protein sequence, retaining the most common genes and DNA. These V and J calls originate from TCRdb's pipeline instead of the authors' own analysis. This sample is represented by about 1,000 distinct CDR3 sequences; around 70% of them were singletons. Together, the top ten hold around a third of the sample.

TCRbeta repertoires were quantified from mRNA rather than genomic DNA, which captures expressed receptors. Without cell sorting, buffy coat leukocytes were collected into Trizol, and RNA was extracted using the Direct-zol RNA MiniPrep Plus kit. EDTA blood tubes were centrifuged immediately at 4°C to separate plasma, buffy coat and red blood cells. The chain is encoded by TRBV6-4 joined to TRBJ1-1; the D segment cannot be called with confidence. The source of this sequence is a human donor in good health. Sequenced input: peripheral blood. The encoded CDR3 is CASSTSDTEAFF. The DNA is TGTGCCAGCAGTACCTCGGACACTGAAGCTTTCTTT.